Presented here are 22 T cell receptor beta chains from one specimen sequenced in a study of response to subunit inactivated influenza vaccine. TCRdb re-derived calls from the RT-PCR reads in MiXCR, one entry per CDR3 protein. In the table there are 450,000 to 600,000 distinct CDR3 sequences, 6.5% to 8% of which are singletons. Sequenced material: PBMCs from blood, taken roughly 24 months after vaccination. These receptor sequences come from a man aged 50 to 75 who received an inactivated influenza vaccine.

This clonotype has a handful of counts. The CDR3 here is CSVAAAPRGEQYF. The CDR3 DNA follows: TGCAGCGTTGCGGCAGCCCCGCGGGGCGAGCAGTACTTC. The rearrangement links TRBV29-1 to TRBJ2-7, with a weak D call TRBD2 (6 bases). Trimming left V 4 bases short and J 6 bases short, with 16 bases between. The germline V gene has CDR1 SQVTM and CDR2 ANQGSEA. This CDR3 comprises 13 residues.

The table lists this clonotype with a few counts. The chain is built from TRBV10-3 and TRBJ2-5, with 7 bases fitting TRBD1. Germline loops: CDR1 ENHRY, CDR2 SYGVKD. After removal of 6 bases from V and 5 bases from J, the junction contained 6 bases not matched to a gene. This CDR3 is 13 amino acids long. The chain's CDR3 is CAIRPGTEETQYF. The CDR3 bases are TGTGCCATCAGGCCCGGGACAGAGGAGACCCAGTACTTC.

There are a few counts of this clonotype. J is TRBJ2-1 and V is TRBV2, with 7 positions matching TRBD2. In germline, CDR1 is SNHLY, CDR2 FYNNEI. This CDR3 comprises 13 residues. The trim removed 6 bases at V and 7 bases at J, leaving 6 bases unmatched. This CDR3 reads CASRRNSGNEQFF. The CDR3 bases are TGTGCCAGCAGGAGAAATAGCGGGAATGAGCAGTTCTTC.

The chain carries TRBV4-3 and TRBJ2-3; D ambiguous. CDR1 is LGHNA, CDR2 YSLEER, per germline. CDR3 length equals 15 residues. The germline V and J ends were trimmed by 0 bases and 6 bases, with 13 bases remaining between them. CDR3 sequence: CASSQDPAAEDTQYF. In DNA, the CDR3 is TGCGCCAGCAGCCAAGATCCCGCGGCCGAGGATACGCAGTATTTT.

V and J are TRBV5-1 and TRBJ2-7; TRBD1 matches at 9 bases. Germline loops: CDR1 SGHRS, CDR2 YFSETQ. V shed 4 bases and J 3 bases; nucleotides not matched to a gene: 11. The CDR3 spans 16 residues. The CDR3 DNA reads TGCGCCAGCAGCGGGGGGCCGGGACAGGGAAGCTACGAGCAGTACTTC. Protein sequence: CASSGGPGQGSYEQYF.

This clonotype was seen more than once but under ten times. V is TRBV7-2 and J is TRBJ2-5; TRBD2 aligns across 11 bases. Trimming at V came to 0 bases and at J to 2 bases, leaving 2 bases not matched to a gene. This CDR3 comprises 16 residues. Germline V gene sequence: CDR1 SGHTA, CDR2 FQGNSA. DNA of the CDR3: TGTGCCAGCAGCTTAGCCCGGACTAGCGGGCAAGAGACCCAGTACTTC. Translating it yields CASSLARTSGQETQYF.

The rearrangement uses TRBV30 and TRBJ2-1; a possible D gene is TRBD1 (6 bases). The CDR3 is made up of 12 amino acids. Germline V CDR1 and CDR2: GTSNPN, SVGIG (reference sequence). The V end lost 2 bases, the J end lost 7 bases, and 9 bases lay between the germline ends. The CDR3, as DNA: TGTGCCTGGAGTCGACAGGTGAATGAGCAGTTCTTC. Amino acid sequence: CAWSRQVNEQFF. Full variable domain (outside the CDR3, taken from reference TRBV30 and TRBJ2-1): SQTIHQWPATLVQPVGSPLSLECTVEGTSNPNLYWYRQAAGRGLQLLFYSVGIGQISSEVPQNLSASRPQDRQFILSSKKLLLSDSGFYLCAWSRQVNEQFFGPGTRLTVL.

A few counts support this clonotype. This chain joins TRBV27 and TRBJ1-2, with TRBD1 identical over 11 bases. This CDR3 spans 14 amino acids. The J segment lost 7 bases and the V segment lost 2 bases, leaving 3 bases of the junction unmatched. Per germline, CDR1 MNHEY and CDR2 SMNVEV (reference sequence). This chain's CDR3 is CASSLGTGGFGYTF. Written as DNA, the CDR3 is TGTGCCAGCAGTTTAGGGACAGGGGGGTTTGGCTACACCTTC.

This clonotype was observed many times. The rearrangement joins TRBV3-1 to TRBJ2-7, with TRBD1 matching over 9 bases. From germline, CDR1 is LGHDT and CDR2 YNNKEL (reference sequence). This CDR3 is 14 amino acids long. V shed 4 bases and J 3 bases; nucleotides not matched to a gene: 4. The CDR3 sequence is CASSPGQGVYEQYF. Here the CDR3 DNA reads TGTGCCAGCAGCCCGGGACAGGGAGTCTACGAGCAGTACTTC.

Many counts were recorded for this clonotype. V usage is TRBV5-1 and J usage is TRBJ2-2; 9 bases match TRBD2. Per the germline V gene, CDR1 is SGHRS and CDR2 is YFSETQ. The length of the CDR3 is 15 residues. Losses at the gene ends were 3 bases for V and 10 bases for J; bases not matched to a gene: 10. The CDR3, as DNA: TGCGCCAGCAGCTCCGGGACTAGCCGGGTGGAGGAGCTGTTTTTT. As protein: CASSSGTSRVEELFF. Looking up the rest from reference TRBV5-1 and TRBJ2-2 gives the full variable domain: KAGVTQTPRYLIKTRGQQVTLSCSPISGHRSVSWYQQTPGQGLQFLFEYFSETQRNKGNFPGRFSGRQFSNSRSEMNVSTLELGDSALYLCASSSGTSRVEELFFGEGSRLTVL.

The rearrangement uses TRBV28 and TRBJ2-7; 10 bases fit TRBD1. Germline loops: CDR1 MDHEN, CDR2 SYDVKM. With 8 bases clipped from V and 7 bases from J, the junction kept 5 bases outside the gene matches. This CDR3 comprises 12 residues. CDR3 nucleotide sequence: TGTGCCAGCTCGGGACAGGGGTGGGAGCAGTACTTC. It translates to CASSGQGWEQYF.

The CDR3 loop reads CASSISTNTGELFF. The CDR3 DNA reads as TGTGCCAGTAGTATTTCTACGAACACCGGGGAGCTGTTTTTT. The V gene is TRBV19, the J gene TRBJ2-2; D remains ambiguous. The CDR3 consists of 14 residues. Germline CDR1 reads LNHDA; CDR2 reads SQIVND (reference sequence). V dropped 3 bases and J dropped 0 bases, with 5 bases sitting between them. Full variable domain (rest looked up from reference TRBV19 and TRBJ2-2): DGGITQSPKYLFRKEGQNVTLSCEQNLNHDAMYWYRQDPGQGLRLIYYSQIVNDFQKGDIAEGYSVSREKKESFPLTVTSAQKNPTAFYLCASSISTNTGELFFGEGSRLTVL.

This clonotype was observed a handful of times. CDR3 region: CASSLERLENTEAFF. CDR3 DNA: TGTGCCAGCAGCTTAGAGCGTCTCGAGAACACTGAAGCTTTCTTT. J is TRBJ1-1 and V is TRBV7-2; D is ambiguous. V dropped 1 base and J dropped 1 base, with 10 bases sitting between them. The CDR3 covers 15 residues. The germline CDR1 and CDR2 sequences are SGHTA and FQGNSA.

The rearrangement uses TRBV28 and TRBJ2-2; weak D call: TRBD2 (6 bases). Germline V gene lookup returns CDR1 MDHEN and CDR2 SYDVKM. CDR3 length equals 16 residues. The V end was cut by 3 bases, the J end by 5 bases, with 16 bases between. The CDR3 here is CASSFPELAGTGELFF. CDR3 coding DNA: TGTGCCAGCAGTTTCCCTGAACTAGCAGGGACCGGGGAGCTGTTTTTT.

This clonotype was seen more than once but under ten times. The V gene is TRBV5-1, the J gene TRBJ2-6; unclear D gene. CDR3 length: 18 amino acids. V gave up 2 bases and J gave up 0 bases, with 15 bases separating them. Germline-derived CDR1 and CDR2 are SGHRS and YFSETQ. The CDR3 nucleotides are TGCGCCAGCAGCTTCGACACTATCCCTCCCTCTGGGGCCAACGTCCTGACTTTC. Residues: CASSFDTIPPSGANVLTF.

The chain carries TRBV5-1 and TRBJ1-2; D unclear. Germline V lookup: CDR1 SGHRS, CDR2 YFSETQ. Trimming stripped 0 bases from V and 0 bases from J, with 6 bases between. This CDR3 is built from 14 residues. Written as DNA, the CDR3 is TGCGCCAGCAGCTTGGAAAGCTCTAACTATGGCTACACCTTC. Its translation: CASSLESSNYGYTF.

This clonotype turned up a few times. The gene calls are TRBV12-3 or TRBV12-4 and TRBJ2-5; D is unresolved. Trimming removed 7 bases from V and 3 bases from J, with 15 bases in between. This CDR3 has 14 amino acids. The CDR3 region is CASKGQILKETQYF. The CDR3 DNA follows: TGTGCCAGCAAAGGCCAGATCTTAAAAGAGACCCAGTACTTC.

This clonotype came up a few times. V usage is TRBV12-3 or TRBV12-4 and J usage is TRBJ2-1, with D maybe TRBD1 (5 bases). This CDR3 region has 14 residues. V shed 1 base and J shed 7 bases, with 11 bases lying between them. The CDR3 DNA follows: TGTGCCAGCAGTTTAGGCAGGGTAAAAAATGAGCAGTTCTTC. This codes for CASSLGRVKNEQFF.

The V gene is TRBV16, the J gene TRBJ2-7; D is possibly TRBD1 or TRBD2 (6 bases each). CDR1 is KGHSY, CDR2 FQNENV, per germline. Trimming stripped 3 bases from V and 4 bases from J, with 13 bases between. The CDR3 is 14 residues long. The CDR3 DNA sequence: TGTGCCAGCAGCCATAAGGGGGGCGAATACGAGCAGTACTTC. This codes for CASSHKGGEYEQYF.

The rearrangement links TRBV6-1 to TRBJ2-3, with TRBD1 matching over 8 bases. The J segment lost 6 bases and the V segment lost 6 bases, leaving 11 bases of the junction unmatched. The germline CDR1 and CDR2 sequences are MNHNS and SASEGT. CDR3 length: 15 residues. CDR3 bases: TGTGCCAGCAGCGCGACAGGGGCCTCGGGGGATACGCAGTATTTT. It specifies CASSATGASGDTQYF.

There are a few counts of this clonotype. The chain joins TRBV5-1 to TRBJ1-2, with D hard to call. Germline V CDR1 and CDR2: SGHRS, YFSETQ. The CDR3 extends over 15 amino acids. Trimming pared 0 bases from V and 0 bases from J, leaving 9 bases between. The CDR3 bases are TGCGCCAGCAGCTTGGATCGGGTGACTAACTATGGCTACACCTTC. This translates into CASSLDRVTNYGYTF.

This clonotype was observed a handful of times. This chain uses TRBV7-2 with TRBJ2-2; 8 nucleotides line up with TRBD1. Looked up from germline, CDR1 is SGHTA and CDR2 is FQGNSA. With 5 bases clipped from V and 5 bases from J, the junction kept 7 bases outside the gene matches. The CDR3 loop spans 15 amino acids. CDR3 residues: CASSRNGQGTGELFF. CDR3 nucleotide sequence: TGTGCCAGCAGCCGGAACGGACAGGGTACCGGGGAGCTGTTTTTT.